This TCR beta chain was obtained from a study of shared clonotypes between healthy human individuals. Study observations and caveats: Naive subsets usually exceeded memory subsets in estimated richness. The genetic and exposure-history diversity represented was limited by few donors. Against clonotypes common to all four donors, non-shared ones had lower generation probabilities.

The CDR3 runs to 19 residues. J gave up 0 bases and V 5 bases, and 11 bases lay outside the gene matches. CDR1 and CDR2 (germline): MDHEN, SYDVKM. A remark on this clone: Antigen specificity is unknown.

Assay: immunoSEQ multiplex PCR; the TCRdb copy retains only in-frame clones and omits some. The sample holds about 2.3 million clones, roughly 93% seen once. The clonotype was recovered from a man aged 18 to 30 in good health. Some clones in this sample may be carry-over from other donors' samples. Specimen: naive CD4+ T cells from PBMCs. The subset here: CD45RA+ positively selected. The V call is TRBV28, the J call TRBJ2-3; 13 bases are a match to TRBD2. The CDR3 reads CASSLLTSGGAPSTDTQYF. The CDR3 nucleotides are TGTGCCAGCAGTCTCCTTACTAGCGGGGGGGCCCCTAGCACAGATACGCAGTATTTT. Full variable domain (remainder filled in from reference TRBV28 and TRBJ2-3): DVKVTQSSRYLVKRTGEKVFLECVQDMDHENMFWYRQDPGLGLRLIYFSYDVKMKEKGDIPEGYSVSREKKERFSLILESASTNQTSMYLCASSLLTSGGAPSTDTQYFGPGTRLTVL.